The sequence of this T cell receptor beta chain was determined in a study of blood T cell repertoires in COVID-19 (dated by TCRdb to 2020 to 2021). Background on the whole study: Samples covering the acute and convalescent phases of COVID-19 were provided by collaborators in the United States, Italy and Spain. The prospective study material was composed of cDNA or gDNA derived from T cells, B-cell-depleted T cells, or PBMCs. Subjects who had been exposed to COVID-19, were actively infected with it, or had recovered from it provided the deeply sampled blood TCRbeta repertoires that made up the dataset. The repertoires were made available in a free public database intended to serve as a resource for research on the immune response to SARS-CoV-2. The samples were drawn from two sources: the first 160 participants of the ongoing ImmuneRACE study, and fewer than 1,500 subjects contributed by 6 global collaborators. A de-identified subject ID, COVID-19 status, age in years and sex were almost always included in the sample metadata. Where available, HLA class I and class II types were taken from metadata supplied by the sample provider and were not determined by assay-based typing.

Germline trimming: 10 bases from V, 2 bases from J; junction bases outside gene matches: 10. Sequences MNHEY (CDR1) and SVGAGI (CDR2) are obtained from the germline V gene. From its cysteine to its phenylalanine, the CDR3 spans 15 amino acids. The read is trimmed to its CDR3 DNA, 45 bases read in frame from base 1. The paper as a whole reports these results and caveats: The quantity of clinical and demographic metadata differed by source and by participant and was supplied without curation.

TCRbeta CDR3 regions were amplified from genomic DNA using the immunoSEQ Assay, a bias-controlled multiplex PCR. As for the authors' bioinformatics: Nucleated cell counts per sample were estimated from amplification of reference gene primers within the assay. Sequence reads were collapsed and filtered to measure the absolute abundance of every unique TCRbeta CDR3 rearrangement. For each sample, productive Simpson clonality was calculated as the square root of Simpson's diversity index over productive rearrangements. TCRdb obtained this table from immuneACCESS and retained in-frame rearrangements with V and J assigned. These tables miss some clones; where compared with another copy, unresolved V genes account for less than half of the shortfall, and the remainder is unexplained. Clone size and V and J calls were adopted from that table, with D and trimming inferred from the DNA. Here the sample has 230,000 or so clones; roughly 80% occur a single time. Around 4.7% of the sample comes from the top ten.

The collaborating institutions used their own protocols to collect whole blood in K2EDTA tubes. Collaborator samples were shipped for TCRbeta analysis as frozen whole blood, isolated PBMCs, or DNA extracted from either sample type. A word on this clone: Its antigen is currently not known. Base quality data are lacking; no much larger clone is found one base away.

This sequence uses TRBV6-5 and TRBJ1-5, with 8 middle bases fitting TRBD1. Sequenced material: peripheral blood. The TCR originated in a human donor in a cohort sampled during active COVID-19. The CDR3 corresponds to CATRPAGQGNQPQHF. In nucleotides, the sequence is TGTGCCACCCGCCCCGCGGGACAGGGCAATCAGCCCCAGCATTTT.